This TCR beta chain came from a study of blood T cell repertoires in COVID-19. TCRdb's table, derived via immunoSEQ multiplex PCR, lists solely in-frame clones and lacks some. This sample carries roughly 40,000 clones, roughly 90% of them seen once, and the ten largest clones take about 12%. Trimming cost V 10 bases and J 4 bases, with 10 bases left between them. CDR3 size: 11 residues. Germline-derived CDR1 and CDR2 are MNHEY and SVGAGI. This clonotype originated in a man aged 65 to 79 with acute or convalescent COVID-19. The gene calls are TRBV6-5 and TRBJ1-2; the D is unclear. Sequencing used peripheral blood. Here the CDR3 reads CAILSPYGYTF. The CDR3 DNA reads as TGTGCCATCTTATCCCCCTATGGCTACACCTTC.